A single sample is the source of the 9 T cell receptor beta chains below, sequenced in a study of T cell repertoires in cytomegalovirus infection. From the reads, TCRdb called clonotypes with MiXCR, one entry per CDR3 protein. The profile shows 50,000 to 65,000 distinct CDR3 sequences, over 15% of them singletons. No antigen has been identified for these receptors. The material sequenced was CD8+ T cells from cultured PBMCs, taken from culture after CMV antigen stimulation. The receptors here all came from a human donor in good health (CMV status not recorded). Some clones in this sample may be carry-over from other donors' samples.

The chain combines TRBV7-2 with TRBJ2-7, with a tentative D call TRBD2 (6 bases). Between the trimmed V and J ends, which lost 2 bases and 3 bases, there was a span of 20 bases. CDR1 and CDR2 from the germline V gene are SGHTA and FQGNSA. The CDR3 runs to 17 residues. CDR3 bases: TGTGCCAGCAGCTTAAGAGGAGGGGAATCCGCGAACTACGAGCAGTACTTC. Translating gives CASSLRGGESANYEQYF.

This clonotype was seen a handful of times. The chain uses TRBV7-8 and TRBJ2-1, with TRBD2 matching 10 bases. Germline trimming cut 5 bases from V and 6 bases from J; bases unmatched to any gene: 7. CDR1 SGHVS and CDR2 FQNEAQ come from the germline V gene. This CDR3 spans 15 amino acids. CDR3 bases: TGTGCCAGCAGCAATACGGGACTAGCGTTCAATGAGCAGTTCTTC. Encoded protein: CASSNTGLAFNEQFF.

The chain combines TRBV7-2 with TRBJ2-1; D gene uncertain. Germline values: CDR1 SGHTA, CDR2 FQGNSA. CDR3 length: 11 amino acids. Trimming cost V 4 bases and J 10 bases, with 8 bases left between them. The DNA for the CDR3 is TGTGCCAGCAGCTCCATGTACGAGCAGTTCTTC. Translated, it gives CASSSMYEQFF.

The chain has TRBV5-6 and TRBJ2-7; 9 bases match TRBD1. This CDR3 is 15 amino acids long. V lost 4 bases, J lost 3 bases, and 8 bases stayed unmatched. Germline V gives CDR1 SGHDT, CDR2 YYEEEE. The chain's CDR3 is CASSPLTGGVYEQYF. The DNA of the CDR3 is TGTGCCAGCAGCCCATTGACAGGGGGGGTCTACGAGCAGTACTTC.

This clonotype was seen more than once but under ten times. The gene calls are TRBV5-1 and TRBJ2-3; no clear D gene. V was shortened by 0 bases and J by 0 bases, with 5 bases between the two germline ends. In germline, CDR1 is SGHRS, CDR2 YFSETQ. This CDR3 has 14 residues. The CDR3 reads CASSLGRSTDTQYF. CDR3 nucleotides: TGCGCCAGCAGCTTGGGCAGGAGCACAGATACGCAGTATTTT.

The V call is TRBV7-2, the J call TRBJ2-5; D is unresolved. The V gene's germline CDR1 is SGHTA and CDR2 FQGNSA. The CDR3 has 16 amino acids. With 0 bases removed from V and 1 base from J, the gap between germline ends came to 12 bases. In nucleotides, the CDR3 is TGTGCCAGCAGCTTAGCGTCCGTGGCGGCCCAAGAGACCCAGTACTTC. Translated: CASSLASVAAQETQYF. The full variable domain, its missing parts supplied by reference TRBV7-2 and TRBJ2-5, is GAGVSQSPSNKVTEKGKDVELRCDPISGHTALYWYRQSLGQGLEFLIYFQGNSAPDKSGLPSDRFSAERTGGSVSTLTIQRTQQEDSAVYLCASSLASVAAQETQYFGPGTRLLVL.

The rearrangement joins TRBV7-3 to TRBJ2-3, with 9 bases that match TRBD2. V was clipped by 2 bases and J by 5 bases; unmatched bases: 5. The CDR3 extends over 15 amino acids. Germline assignment: CDR1 SGHTA and CDR2 FQGTGA. CDR3 nucleotides: TGTGCCAGCAGCTTAGCGGGGGGGCCTGGAGATACGCAGTATTTT. Its translation is CASSLAGGPGDTQYF.

The chain links TRBV7-3 to TRBJ2-1, with 9 bases fitting TRBD1. The CDR3 loop spans 15 amino acids. J was trimmed by 9 bases and V by 4 bases; bases with no gene match: 10. Germline assignment: CDR1 SGHTA and CDR2 FQGTGA. The CDR3: CASSSPGTGFTEQFF. CDR3 nucleotide sequence: TGTGCCAGCAGCTCTCCCGGGACAGGGTTCACTGAGCAGTTCTTC.

This clonotype occurred a few times. The chain combines TRBV6-5 with TRBJ1-5; D remains ambiguous. The germline V and J ends were trimmed by 6 bases and 4 bases, with 16 bases remaining between them. There are 15 residues in the CDR3. Per germline, CDR1 MNHEY and CDR2 SVGAGI. CDR3 nucleotides: TGTGCCAGCAGAGTTGACGGGGTCCCTAATCAGCCCCAGCATTTT. This encodes CASRVDGVPNQPQHF.